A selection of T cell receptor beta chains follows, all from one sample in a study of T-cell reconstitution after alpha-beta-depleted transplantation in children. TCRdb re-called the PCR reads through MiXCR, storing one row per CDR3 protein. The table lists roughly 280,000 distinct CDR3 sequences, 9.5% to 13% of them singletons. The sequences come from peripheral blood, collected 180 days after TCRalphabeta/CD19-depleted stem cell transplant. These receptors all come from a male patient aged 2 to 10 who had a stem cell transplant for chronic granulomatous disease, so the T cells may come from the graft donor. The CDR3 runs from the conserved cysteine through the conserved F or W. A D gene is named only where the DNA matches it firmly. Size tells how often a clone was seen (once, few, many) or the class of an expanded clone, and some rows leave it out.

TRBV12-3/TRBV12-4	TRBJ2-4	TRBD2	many	CASSLAGGGVAKNIQYF	TGTGCCAGCAGTTTGGCGGGAGGGGGAGTAGCCAAAAACATTCAGTACTTC
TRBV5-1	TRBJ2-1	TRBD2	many	CASSFRLAGAGEQFF	TGCGCCAGCAGCTTCCGACTAGCGGGGGCCGGTGAGCAGTTCTTC
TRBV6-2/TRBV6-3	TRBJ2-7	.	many	CASSYGGGSYEQYF	TGTGCCAGCAGTTACGGAGGGGGCTCCTACGAGCAGTACTTC
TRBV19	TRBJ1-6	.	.	CASSTKEQRNSPLHF	TGTGCCAGTAGTACAAAGGAGCAACGAAATTCACCCCTCCACTTT
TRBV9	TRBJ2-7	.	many	CASSVAPQDYEQYF	TGTGCCAGCAGCGTAGCGCCCCAGGACTACGAGCAGTACTTC
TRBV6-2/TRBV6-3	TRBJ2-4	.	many	CASSLAKNIQYF	TGTGCCAGCAGCTTAGCCAAAAACATTCAGTACTTC
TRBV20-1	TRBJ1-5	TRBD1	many	CSARAGSPSGGNQPQHF	TGCAGTGCTAGAGCGGGGTCACCCTCAGGGGGGAATCAGCCCCAGCATTTT
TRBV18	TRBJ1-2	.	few	CASSPTGGSPWTF	TGTGCCAGCTCACCCACGGGGGGCTCTCCCTGGACCTTC
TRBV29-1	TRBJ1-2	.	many	CSVRGEGGYGYTF	TGCAGCGTACGAGGGGAGGGCGGCTATGGCTACACCTTC
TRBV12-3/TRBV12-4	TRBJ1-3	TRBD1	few	CASTLTGSIGNTIYF	TGTGCCAGCACACTGACAGGGTCCATAGGAAACACCATATATTTT
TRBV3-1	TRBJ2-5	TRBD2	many	CASSPSGGHWETQYF	TGTGCCAGCAGCCCCAGCGGGGGACATTGGGAGACCCAGTACTTC
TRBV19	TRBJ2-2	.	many	CASSIAPPGRAAFSGELFF	TGTGCCAGTAGTATCGCGCCCCCTGGGAGAGCGGCCTTCTCCGGGGAGCTGTTTTTT
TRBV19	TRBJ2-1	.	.	CASSIYGMAYNEQFF	TGTGCCAGTAGTATATACGGGATGGCCTACAATGAGCAGTTCTTC
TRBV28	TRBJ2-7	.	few	CASSGLEVGGASYEQYF	TGTGCCAGCAGTGGGTTGGAGGTGGGCGGGGCCTCCTACGAGCAGTACTTC
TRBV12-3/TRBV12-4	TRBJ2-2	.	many	CASSFHQDRNTGELFF	TGTGCCAGCAGTTTCCACCAGGACAGGAACACCGGGGAGCTGTTTTTT
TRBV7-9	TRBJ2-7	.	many	CASSFHLSYEQYF	TGTGCCAGCAGCTTCCACCTCTCCTACGAGCAGTACTTC
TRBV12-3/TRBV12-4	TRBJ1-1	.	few	CASNSPGHLNTEAFF	TGTGCCAGCAATAGCCCGGGACACTTGAACACTGAAGCTTTCTTT
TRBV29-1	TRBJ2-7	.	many	CSVAGAKSSYEQYF	TGCAGCGTCGCTGGTGCTAAGAGCTCCTACGAGCAGTACTTC
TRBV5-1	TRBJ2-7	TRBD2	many	CASSPNGGAPYEQYF	TGCGCCAGCAGCCCCAACGGGGGGGCCCCCTACGAGCAGTACTTC
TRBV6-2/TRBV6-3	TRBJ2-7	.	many	CASSFLTTYEQYF	TGTGCCAGCAGTTTCTTAACAACCTACGAGCAGTACTTC
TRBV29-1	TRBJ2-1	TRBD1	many	CSADRSGSNEQFF	TGCAGCGCGGACAGGAGTGGATCCAATGAGCAGTTCTTC
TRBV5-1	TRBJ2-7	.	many	CASKYGTSLYEQYF	TGCGCCAGCAAATACGGGACATCGCTCTACGAGCAGTACTTC
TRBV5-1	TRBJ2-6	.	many	CASSFGRENVLTF	TGCGCCAGCAGCTTCGGTCGGGAAAACGTCCTGACTTTC
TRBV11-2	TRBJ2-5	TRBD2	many	CASSLLAGGIQETQYF	TGTGCCAGCAGCTTACTGGCGGGGGGGATTCAAGAGACCCAGTACTTC
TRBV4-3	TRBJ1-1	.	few	CASSQDFGGGARTEAFF	TGCGCCAGCAGCCAAGATTTCGGGGGGGGGGCTCGAACTGAAGCTTTCTTT
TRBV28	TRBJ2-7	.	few	CASRDPWYEQYF	TGTGCCAGCAGGGACCCCTGGTACGAGCAGTACTTC